This T cell receptor beta chain was documented in a study of HIV-infected patients and healthy controls. Each CDR3 protein is one row after TCRdb ran MiXCR on the 5' RACE reads. This sample yields around 18,000 distinct CDR3 sequences, of which 16% are seen a single time; approximately 25% belongs to the top ten. The CDR3 consists of 13 residues. Trimming removed 5 bases at V and 7 bases at J, with 12 bases between. Germline-derived CDR1 and CDR2 are MGHDK and SYGVNS. The sequence was obtained from a human donor in good health. The chain employs TRBV25-1 and TRBJ1-5; D remains unclear. What was sequenced was CD8+ T cells from blood. CDR3 region: CASSIAEGQPQHF. CDR3 DNA sequence: TGTGCCAGCAGTATTGCAGAAGGGCAGCCCCAGCATTTT.